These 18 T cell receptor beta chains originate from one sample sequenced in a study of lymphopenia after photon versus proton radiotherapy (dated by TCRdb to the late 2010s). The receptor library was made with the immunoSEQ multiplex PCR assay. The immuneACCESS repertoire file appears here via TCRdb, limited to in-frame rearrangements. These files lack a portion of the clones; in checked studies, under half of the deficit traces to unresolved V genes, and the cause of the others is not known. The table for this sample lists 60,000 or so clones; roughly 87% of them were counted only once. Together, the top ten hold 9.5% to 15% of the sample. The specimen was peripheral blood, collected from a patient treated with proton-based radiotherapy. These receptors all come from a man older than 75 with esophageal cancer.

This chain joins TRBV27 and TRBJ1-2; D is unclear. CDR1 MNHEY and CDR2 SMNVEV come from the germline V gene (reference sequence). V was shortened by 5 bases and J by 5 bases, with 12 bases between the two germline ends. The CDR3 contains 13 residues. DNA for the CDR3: TGTGCCAGCAGTCCCCAGAACGGGTATGGCTACACCTTC. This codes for CASSPQNGYGYTF.

CDR3 nucleotide sequence: TGCGCCAGCAGCTTGGCGGGGACAGGGGTCACAGATACGCAGTATTTT. Translation gives CASSLAGTGVTDTQYF. The V gene is TRBV5-1, the J gene TRBJ2-3, with 10 bases lining up with TRBD1. Losses at the gene ends were 0 bases for V and 2 bases for J; bases not matched to a gene: 3. The CDR3 loop spans 16 amino acids. The V gene's germline CDR1 is SGHRS and CDR2 YFSETQ.

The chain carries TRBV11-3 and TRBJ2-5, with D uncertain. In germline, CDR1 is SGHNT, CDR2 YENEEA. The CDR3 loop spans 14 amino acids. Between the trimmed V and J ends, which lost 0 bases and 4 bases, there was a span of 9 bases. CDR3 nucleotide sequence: TGTGCCAGCAGCTTAGATCCAGGACGAGAGACCCAGTACTTC. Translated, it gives CASSLDPGRETQYF.

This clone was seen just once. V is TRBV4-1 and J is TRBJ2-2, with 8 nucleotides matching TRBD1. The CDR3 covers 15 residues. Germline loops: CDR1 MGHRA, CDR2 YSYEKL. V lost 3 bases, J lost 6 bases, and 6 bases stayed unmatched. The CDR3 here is CASSQTGVVSGELFF. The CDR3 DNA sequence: TGCGCCAGCAGCCAGACAGGGGTTGTTTCCGGGGAGCTGTTTTTT.

CDR3 bases: TGTGCCTGGACTACTAAACAGGGGGGCACCGGGGAGCTGTTTTTT. This codes for CAWTTKQGGTGELFF. V gene TRBV30 combines with J gene TRBJ2-2; 8 nucleotides match TRBD1. V trimming: 4 bases; J trimming: 4 bases; junction bases outside the gene matches: 8. CDR1 is GTSNPN and CDR2 is SVGIG in the germline V gene (reference sequence). This CDR3 is built from 15 residues.

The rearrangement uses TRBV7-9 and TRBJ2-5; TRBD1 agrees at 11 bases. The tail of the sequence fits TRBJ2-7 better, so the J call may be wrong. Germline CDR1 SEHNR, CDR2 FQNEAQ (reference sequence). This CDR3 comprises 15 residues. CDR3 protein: CASSWTGGNSYEQYF. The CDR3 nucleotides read TGTGCCAGCAGCTGGACAGGGGGCAACTCCTACGAGCAGTACTTC.

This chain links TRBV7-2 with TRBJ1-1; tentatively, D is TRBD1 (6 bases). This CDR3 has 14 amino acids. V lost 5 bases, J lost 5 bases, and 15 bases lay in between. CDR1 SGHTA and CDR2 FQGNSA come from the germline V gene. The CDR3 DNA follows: TGTGCCAGCAGCCCGTACAGGGAGAATACTGAAGCTTTCTTT. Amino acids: CASSPYRENTEAFF.

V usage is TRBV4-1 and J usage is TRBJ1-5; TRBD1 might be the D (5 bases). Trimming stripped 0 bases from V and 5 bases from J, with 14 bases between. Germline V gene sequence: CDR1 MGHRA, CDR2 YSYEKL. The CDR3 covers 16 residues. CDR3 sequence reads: CASSQDAGQGYQPQHF. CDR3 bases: TGCGCCAGCAGCCAAGATGCGGGGCAGGGATATCAGCCCCAGCATTTT.

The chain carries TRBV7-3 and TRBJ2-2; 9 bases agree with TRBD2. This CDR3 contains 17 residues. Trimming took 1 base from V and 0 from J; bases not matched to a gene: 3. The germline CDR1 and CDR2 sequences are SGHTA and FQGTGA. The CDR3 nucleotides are TGTGCCAGCAGCTTAAGGGCTAGCGGGGCGAACACCGGGGAGCTGTTTTTT. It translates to CASSLRASGANTGELFF.

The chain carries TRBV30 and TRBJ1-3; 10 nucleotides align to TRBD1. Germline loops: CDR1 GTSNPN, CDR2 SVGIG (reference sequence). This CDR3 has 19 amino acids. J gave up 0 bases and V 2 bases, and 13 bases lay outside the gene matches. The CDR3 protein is CAWSRRGTGAPSSGNTIYF. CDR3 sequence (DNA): TGTGCCTGGAGTAGGCGAGGGACAGGGGCCCCTAGCTCTGGAAACACCATATATTTT.

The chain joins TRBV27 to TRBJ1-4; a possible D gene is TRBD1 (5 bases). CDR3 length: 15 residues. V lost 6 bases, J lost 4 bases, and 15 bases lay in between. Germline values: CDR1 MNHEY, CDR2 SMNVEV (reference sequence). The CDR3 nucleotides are TGTGCCAGCAGCATGGGGGGGGTGGGTAATGAAAAACTGTTTTTT. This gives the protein CASSMGGVGNEKLFF.

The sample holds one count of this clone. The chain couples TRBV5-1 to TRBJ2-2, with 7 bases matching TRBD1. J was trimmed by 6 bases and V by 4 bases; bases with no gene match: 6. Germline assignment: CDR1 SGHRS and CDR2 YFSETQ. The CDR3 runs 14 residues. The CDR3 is CASSIRQGSGELFF. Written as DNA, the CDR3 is TGCGCCAGCAGCATTCGACAGGGTTCCGGGGAGCTGTTTTTT.

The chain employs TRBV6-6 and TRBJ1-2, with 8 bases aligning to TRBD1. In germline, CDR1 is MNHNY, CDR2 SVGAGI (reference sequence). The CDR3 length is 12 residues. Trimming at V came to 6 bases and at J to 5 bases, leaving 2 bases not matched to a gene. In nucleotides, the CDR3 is TGTGCCAGCAGCTGGACAGGGTATGGCTACACCTTC. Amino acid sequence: CASSWTGYGYTF.

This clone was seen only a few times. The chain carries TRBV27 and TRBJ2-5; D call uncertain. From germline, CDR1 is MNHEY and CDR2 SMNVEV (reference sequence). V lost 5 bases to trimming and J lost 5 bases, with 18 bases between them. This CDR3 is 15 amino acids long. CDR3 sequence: CASSHRPPPPETQYF. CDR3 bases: TGTGCCAGCAGTCATAGGCCCCCGCCCCCGGAGACCCAGTACTTC.

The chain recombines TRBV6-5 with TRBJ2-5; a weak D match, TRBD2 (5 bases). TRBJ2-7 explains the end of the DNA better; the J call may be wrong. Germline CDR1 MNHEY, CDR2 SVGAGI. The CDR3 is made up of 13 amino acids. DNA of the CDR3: TGTGCCAGCACCAACATTCTTCGGGGCGAGCAGTACTTC. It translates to CASTNILRGEQYF.

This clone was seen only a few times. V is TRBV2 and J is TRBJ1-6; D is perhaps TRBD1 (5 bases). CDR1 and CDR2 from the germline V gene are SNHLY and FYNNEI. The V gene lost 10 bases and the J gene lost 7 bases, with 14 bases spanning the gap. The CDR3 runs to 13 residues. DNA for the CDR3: TGTGCCACCCAAGGGGATCGGAATTCACCCCTCCACTTT. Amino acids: CATQGDRNSPLHF.

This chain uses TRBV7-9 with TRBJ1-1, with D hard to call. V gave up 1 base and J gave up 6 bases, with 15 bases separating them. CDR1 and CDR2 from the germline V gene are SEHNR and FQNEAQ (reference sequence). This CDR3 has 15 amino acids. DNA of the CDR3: TGTGCCAGCAGCTTAGGTCGTACTGGGTTGGCTGAAGCTTTCTTT. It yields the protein CASSLGRTGLAEAFF.

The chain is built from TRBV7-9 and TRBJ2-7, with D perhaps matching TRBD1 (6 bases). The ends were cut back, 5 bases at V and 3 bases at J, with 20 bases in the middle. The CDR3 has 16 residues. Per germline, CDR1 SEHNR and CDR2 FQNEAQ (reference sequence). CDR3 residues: CASSHVSWGRVYEQYF. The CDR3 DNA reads TGTGCCAGCAGCCATGTTAGTTGGGGGCGAGTCTACGAGCAGTACTTC.